One sample yielded the 30 T cell receptor beta chains listed below, sequenced in a study of CD8+CD57+ T cells in acquired aplastic anemia. TCR beta VDJ and CDR3 profiles were obtained from a genomic DNA template. One entry per CDR3 protein, called by TCRdb with MiXCR from the reads. The sample includes roughly 190,000 distinct CDR3 sequences, 50% to 55% of them seen just once. Specimen: sorted CD4+, CD8+, or CD8+CD57+ T cells (not recorded which) from PBMCs. These receptor sequences come from a human donor in good health, serving as a control.

This clonotype occurred a few times. The chain has TRBV7-2 and TRBJ2-2; D gene uncertain. This CDR3 has 17 residues. Germline CDR1 and CDR2: SGHTA and FQGNSA. V was clipped by 5 bases and J by 7 bases, with 23 bases between them. The CDR3 DNA follows: TGTGCCAGCAGCCTAGGCCGTCAAGGGATCTCTAGCGGGGAGCTGTTTTTT. This translates into CASSLGRQGISSGELFF.

The table lists this clonotype with many counts. The V call is TRBV7-2, the J call TRBJ2-1; TRBD2 agrees at 9 bases. With V trimmed by 2 bases and J by 5 bases, 7 bases remained unmatched. Germline CDR1 and CDR2: SGHTA and FQGNSA. The CDR3 consists of 16 residues. CDR3 nucleotides: TGTGCCAGCAGCTTATGGGAGACTAGCGGCAACAATGAGCAGTTCTTC. Its protein product is CASSLWETSGNNEQFF.

This clonotype was found many times. The chain has TRBV7-9 and TRBJ1-2; weak D call: TRBD1 (5 bases). CDR3 length: 14 residues. V dropped 1 base and J dropped 2 bases, with 8 bases sitting between them. CDR1 is SEHNR and CDR2 is FQNEAQ in the germline V gene (reference sequence). CDR3 nucleotide sequence: TGTGCCAGCAGCTTAGGGCAGGGAAACTATGGCTACACCTTC. This gives the protein CASSLGQGNYGYTF.

The chain couples TRBV7-3 to TRBJ1-4, with a weak D call TRBD1 (6 bases). V shed 10 bases and J shed 8 bases, with 17 bases lying between them. The CDR3 consists of 13 residues. Germline CDR1 is SGHTA and CDR2 is FQGTGA. The CDR3, as DNA: TGTGCCATCACAGGGAGTTCGGAGGAAAAACTGTTTTTT. Translating it yields CAITGSSEEKLFF.

There are many counts of this clonotype. The chain is built from TRBV3-2 and TRBJ2-3. TRBV3-2 is a known pseudogene. The CDR3 has 16 amino acids. In DNA form, the CDR3 reads TGTGCCAGCAGCCAAGATCTAGCGTGGGGCACAGATACGCAGTATTTT. Translation: CASSQDLAWGTDTQYF.

V gene TRBV28 combines with J gene TRBJ2-2, with 8 positions matching TRBD1. The V gene end was trimmed by 5 bases and the J gene end by 3 bases; junction bases not matched to a gene: 11. Germline CDR1 and CDR2: MDHEN and SYDVKM. This CDR3 is 17 amino acids long. CDR3 in DNA: TGTGCCAGCAGTCCCCGACTACAGGGGGTGGACACCGGGGAGCTGTTTTTT. Translation gives CASSPRLQGVDTGELFF.

This clonotype was detected many times. The chain uses TRBV5-1 and TRBJ1-4, with D unresolved. This CDR3 has 16 amino acids. Germline CDR1 is SGHRS and CDR2 is YFSETQ. Trimming removed 4 bases from V and 0 bases from J, with 13 bases in between. This CDR3 reads CASSASTVATNEKLFF. The CDR3 DNA is TGCGCCAGCAGCGCCTCCACCGTTGCAACTAATGAAAAACTGTTTTTT.

This clonotype was found many times. This chain uses TRBV5-1 with TRBJ1-2, with 9 bases identical to TRBD1. Germline V gene data show CDR1 as SGHRS and CDR2 as YFSETQ. The CDR3 runs to 15 residues. Losses at the gene ends were 0 bases for V and 6 bases for J; bases not matched to a gene: 6. CDR3 sequence: CASSLGTGELDGYTF. The CDR3 DNA reads as TGCGCCAGCAGCTTGGGGACAGGGGAACTTGATGGCTACACCTTC. Based on the CDR3 plus reference TRBV5-1 and TRBJ1-2, the full variable domain is KAGVTQTPRYLIKTRGQQVTLSCSPISGHRSVSWYQQTPGQGLQFLFEYFSETQRNKGNFPGRFSGRQFSNSRSEMNVSTLELGDSALYLCASSLGTGELDGYTFGSGTRLTVV.

The rearrangement uses TRBV20-1 and TRBJ1-6; D is perhaps TRBD1 (5 bases). The germline V and J ends were trimmed by 3 bases and 10 bases, with 10 bases remaining between them. The CDR3 length is 12 residues. CDR1 is DFQATT and CDR2 is SNEGSKA in the germline V gene (reference sequence). This CDR3 is CSASRDASPLHF. CDR3 in DNA: TGCAGTGCTAGCAGGGACGCATCACCCCTCCACTTT.

This clonotype was seen once. This chain links TRBV7-9 with TRBJ2-7, with TRBD1 matching over 9 bases. Unmatched junction bases numbered 7, after V lost 5 bases and J lost 5 bases. The CDR3 is 14 residues long. Germline V gene lookup returns CDR1 SEHNR and CDR2 FQNEAQ (reference sequence). The CDR3 DNA reads as TGTGCCAGCAGCCCGAGGACAGGGGCCCACGAGCAGTACTTC. Translation gives CASSPRTGAHEQYF. The whole variable domain, remainder taken from reference TRBV7-9 and TRBJ2-7, is DTGVSQNPRHKITKRGQNVTFRCDPISEHNRLYWYRQTLGQGPEFLTYFQNEAQLEKSRLLSDRFSAERPKGSFSTLEIQRTEQGDSAMYLCASSPRTGAHEQYFGPGTRLTVT.

On this clonotype itself: No conserved phenylalanine or tryptophan ends this CDR3, so it is likely a read error. The DNA is left out, because the CDR3 cannot be placed on it with certainty; the CDR3 is given as TCRdb lists it. The CDR3: CASSWGPQ. The chain couples TRBV7-2 to TRBJ1-2; the table's D call, TRBD1, was not checked against the DNA. The CDR3 is 8 amino acids in total, end residues counted. Per the germline V gene, CDR1 is SGHTA and CDR2 is FQGNSA.

This clonotype was found many times. The chain has TRBV11-3 and TRBJ1-2; D unclear. This CDR3 is 17 amino acids long. Per germline, CDR1 SGHNT and CDR2 YENEEA. The V end was cut by 1 base, the J end by 3 bases, with 18 bases between. The CDR3: CASSLVPGGIQDYGYTF. The CDR3 DNA reads as TGTGCCAGCAGCTTAGTTCCCGGAGGGATTCAAGACTATGGCTACACCTTC.

This clonotype showed up just a few times. The rearrangement joins TRBV12-3 or TRBV12-4 to TRBJ2-1, with TRBD1 matching over 11 bases. V shed 3 bases, J shed 4 bases, and the junction held 2 bases outside the gene matches. There are 15 residues in the CDR3. The CDR3 bases are TGTGCCAGCAGTTTTGGGACAGGGGGGTACAATGAGCAGTTCTTC. It specifies CASSFGTGGYNEQFF.

This clonotype appeared a few times. The chain links TRBV18 to TRBJ2-7, with unresolved D. The V gene's germline CDR1 is KGHSH and CDR2 LQKENI. V lost 4 bases and J lost 3, with 7 bases in between. The CDR3 consists of 12 residues. CDR3 in amino acids: CASSLKSYEQYF. CDR3 DNA: TGTGCCAGCTCACTCAAGAGCTACGAGCAGTACTTC.

The chain recombines TRBV19 with TRBJ2-1; 9 nucleotides match TRBD2. Trimming at V came to 6 bases and at J to 7 bases, leaving 7 bases not matched to a gene. The CDR3 is made up of 14 amino acids. Germline CDR1 is LNHDA and CDR2 is SQIVND (reference sequence). CDR3 sequence (DNA): TGTGCCAGTAGCCTTAGCGGGGGAAAGAATGAGCAGTTCTTC. Translated, it gives CASSLSGGKNEQFF.

This chain uses TRBV7-2 with TRBJ1-1, with TRBD1 matching 7 bases. The CDR3 loop spans 13 amino acids. Germline V gene sequence: CDR1 SGHTA, CDR2 FQGNSA. With V trimmed by 5 bases and J by 6 bases, 6 bases remained unmatched. CDR3 loop: CASSNDRDAEAFF. The DNA for the CDR3 is TGTGCCAGCAGCAACGACAGGGATGCTGAAGCTTTCTTT.

The chain employs TRBV19 and TRBJ2-7, with D perhaps assigned TRBD1 or TRBD2 (5 bases each). Trimming removed 3 bases at V and 2 bases at J, with 14 bases between. From germline, CDR1 is LNHDA and CDR2 SQIVND (reference sequence). CDR3 size: 15 residues. The CDR3 region has the DNA TGTGCCAGTAGTATTGTGGGGGATTCAGCCTACGAGCAGTACTTC. Translating it yields CASSIVGDSAYEQYF.

In this sample, this clonotype turned up many times. As DNA, the CDR3 is TGTGCCAGCAGTCGTGCGGGGGAGCAGTACTTC. Its protein product is CASSRAGEQYF. The J gene is TRBJ2-7, the V gene TRBV6-5, with D perhaps matching TRBD2 (6 bases). The germline V and J ends were trimmed by 5 bases and 7 bases, with 9 bases remaining between them. There are 11 residues in the CDR3. Germline assignment: CDR1 MNHEY and CDR2 SVGAGI.

Comments on this clonotype: One junction end disagrees with the germline gene, perhaps due to a read error. This chain joins TRBV2 and TRBJ1-6; 7 nucleotides agree with TRBD1. The CDR3 has 13 amino acids. From germline, CDR1 is SNHLY and CDR2 FYNNEI. The CDR3 sequence is CATGTVYSSPLHF. CDR3 bases: TGTGCCACGGGGACAGTCTATAGTTCACCCCTCCACTTT.

About this clonotype: Possible read error: a much larger clone is one base away. The chain combines TRBV16 with TRBJ1-2, with a possible D match to TRBD1 (6 bases). There are 16 residues in the CDR3. Germline CDR1 is KGHSY and CDR2 is FQNENV. The V end was cut by 4 bases, the J end by 3 bases, with 18 bases between. CDR3 sequence reads: CASSPTLWDMDYGYTF. The CDR3 coding sequence is TGTGCCAGCAGCCCGACTTTATGGGACATGGACTATGGCTACACCTTC.

This chain connects TRBV7-3 to TRBJ2-1; 7 bases map to TRBD1. V was clipped by 5 bases and J by 2 bases; unmatched bases: 6. Per the germline V gene, CDR1 is SGHTA and CDR2 is FQGTGA. The CDR3 sequence is 15 residues long. This chain's CDR3 is CASSPRTGAYNEQFF. CDR3 in DNA: TGTGCCAGCAGCCCTCGGACAGGCGCCTACAATGAGCAGTTCTTC.

This chain joins TRBV19 and TRBJ1-3; D ambiguous. The CDR3 has 14 residues. CDR1 is LNHDA, CDR2 SQIVND, per germline (reference sequence). V lost 3 bases, J lost 1 base, and 7 bases lay in between. DNA for the CDR3: TGTGCCAGTAGTATTTGGGGATCTGGAAACACCATATATTTT. Translated: CASSIWGSGNTIYF.

The V call is TRBV7-2, the J call TRBJ2-2; no clear D gene. V lost 3 bases, J lost 8 bases, and 10 bases lay in between. The CDR3 consists of 13 residues. Germline assignment: CDR1 SGHTA and CDR2 FQGNSA. CDR3 protein: CASSFGAPGELFF. DNA of the CDR3: TGTGCCAGCAGCTTCGGAGCCCCAGGGGAGCTGTTTTTT.

V usage is TRBV28 and J usage is TRBJ1-5; 9 bases map to TRBD1. V trimming: 6 bases; J trimming: 0 bases; junction bases outside the gene matches: 9. Looked up from germline, CDR1 is MDHEN and CDR2 is SYDVKM. CDR3 length: 17 residues. DNA of the CDR3: TGTGCCAGCAGCCCGGACAGGGGAAGTTATAGCAATCAGCCCCAGCATTTT. It is translated as CASSPDRGSYSNQPQHF.

There are a few counts of this clonotype. V gene TRBV7-2 combines with J gene TRBJ1-1; D perhaps matches TRBD1 (6 bases). V lost 6 bases to trimming and J lost 0 bases, with 17 bases between them. The CDR3 sequence is 16 residues long. Germline V gives CDR1 SGHTA, CDR2 FQGNSA. The CDR3 DNA sequence: TGTGCCAGCAGTTCACCCCAGGGGTCACTGAACACTGAAGCTTTCTTT. Translated: CASSSPQGSLNTEAFF. Supplemented by reference TRBV7-2 and TRBJ1-1, the full variable domain reads GAGVSQSPSNKVTEKGKDVELRCDPISGHTALYWYRQSLGQGLEFLIYFQGNSAPDKSGLPSDRFSAERTGGSVSTLTIQRTQQEDSAVYLCASSSPQGSLNTEAFFGQGTRLTVV.

This clonotype was seen repeatedly, ten times or more. The rearrangement links TRBV4-2 to TRBJ1-2; 7 nucleotides agree with TRBD1. Germline lookup yields CDR1 LGHNA and CDR2 YNFKEQ. With 0 bases clipped from V and 3 bases from J, the junction kept 10 bases outside the gene matches. The CDR3 consists of 17 residues. CDR3 DNA: TGTGCCAGCAGCCAAGATCTAATTCGGGACAGCCACTATGGCTACACCTTC. It yields the protein CASSQDLIRDSHYGYTF.

This clonotype has at least ten counts. The V and J genes are TRBV6-1 and TRBJ2-6; TRBD1 aligns across 7 bases. V lost 2 bases to trimming and J lost 0 bases; unmatched junction nucleotides: 7. The CDR3 totals 18 residues. From germline, CDR1 is MNHNS and CDR2 SASEGT. The CDR3 is CASSERGRGISGANVLTF. CDR3 in DNA: TGTGCCAGCAGTGAAAGAGGCAGGGGGATCTCTGGGGCCAACGTCCTGACTTTC.

Remarks on this clonotype: A much bigger clone sits one base away, suggesting this may be a read error. As the CDR3 is not closed by the conserved phenylalanine or tryptophan, this likely results from a read error. This chain connects TRBV5-1 to TRBJ2-5, with a tentative D call TRBD2 (7 bases). Germline V gene data show CDR1 as SGHRS and CDR2 as YFSETQ. The CDR3 is 15 amino acids. The V and J ends lost 6 bases and 1 base respectively, with 16 bases between them. CDR3 nucleotides: TGCGCCAGCAATCCCTCGGGGGGCCCCCAAGAGACCCAGTACTCC. Translating it yields CASNPSGGPQETQYS.

This clonotype has just one count. The rearrangement joins TRBV7-2 to TRBJ1-1, with D possibly TRBD1 on 6 matching bases. CDR1 and CDR2 from the germline V gene are SGHTA and FQGNSA. The CDR3 is 14 residues long. Trimming cost V 4 bases and J 6 bases, with 15 bases left between them. CDR3 DNA: TGTGCCAGCAGCTACTACCGGGACAAGGCTGAAGCTTTCTTT. Its translation: CASSYYRDKAEAFF.

In this sample, this clonotype turned up many times. One junction end disagrees with the germline gene, perhaps due to a read error. The chain has TRBV7-7 and TRBJ2-3; 8 nucleotides agree with TRBD2. CDR3 length equals 15 residues. Germline V gene lookup returns CDR1 SSHAT and CDR2 FNYEAQ (reference sequence). The CDR3 spells CASSPGRASTDTQYF. The CDR3 DNA reads TGTGCTAGCAGCCCCGGGAGGGCTAGCACAGATACGCAGTATTTT.